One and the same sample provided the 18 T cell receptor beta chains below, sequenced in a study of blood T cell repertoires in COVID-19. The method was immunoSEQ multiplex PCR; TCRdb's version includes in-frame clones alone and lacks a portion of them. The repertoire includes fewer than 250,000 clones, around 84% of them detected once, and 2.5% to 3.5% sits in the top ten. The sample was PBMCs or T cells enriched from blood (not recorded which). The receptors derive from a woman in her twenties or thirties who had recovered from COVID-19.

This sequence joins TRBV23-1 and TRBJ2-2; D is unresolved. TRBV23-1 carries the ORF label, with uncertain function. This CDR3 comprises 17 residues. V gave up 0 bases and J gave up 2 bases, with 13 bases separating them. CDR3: CASSQSIPLRNTGELFF. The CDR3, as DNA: TGCGCCAGCAGTCAATCGATTCCACTGAGAAACACCGGGGAGCTGTTTTTT.

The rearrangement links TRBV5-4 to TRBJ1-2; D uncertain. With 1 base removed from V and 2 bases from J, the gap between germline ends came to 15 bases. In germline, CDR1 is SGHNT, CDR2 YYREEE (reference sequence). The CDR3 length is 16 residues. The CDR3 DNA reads TGTGCCAGCAGCTTGAGGTCAGGTGACAAGAACTATGGCTACACCTTC. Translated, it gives CASSLRSGDKNYGYTF.

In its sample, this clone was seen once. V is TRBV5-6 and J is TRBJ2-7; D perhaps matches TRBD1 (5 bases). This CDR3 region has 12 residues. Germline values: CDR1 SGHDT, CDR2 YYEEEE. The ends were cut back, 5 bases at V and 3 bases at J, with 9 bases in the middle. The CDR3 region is CASRFQGYEQYF. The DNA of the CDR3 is TGTGCCAGCAGATTCCAGGGCTACGAGCAGTACTTC.

As DNA, the CDR3 is TGTGCCAGCAGCCAAGAATATTGGAGGGGGCTGGGCGAGCAGTACTTC. Protein product: CASSQEYWRGLGEQYF. V is TRBV14 and J is TRBJ2-7; D is possibly TRBD1 (7 bases). The germline V and J ends were trimmed by 0 bases and 6 bases, with 18 bases remaining between them. CDR1 is SGHDN, CDR2 FVKESK, per germline. The CDR3 has 16 residues.

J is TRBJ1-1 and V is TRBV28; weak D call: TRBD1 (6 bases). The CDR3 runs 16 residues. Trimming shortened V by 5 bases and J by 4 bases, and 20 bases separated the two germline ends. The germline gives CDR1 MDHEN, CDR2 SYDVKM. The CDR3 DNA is TGTGCCAGCAGTCATCAGGGGTGGGGGATGGCCACTGAAGCTTTCTTT. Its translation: CASSHQGWGMATEAFF. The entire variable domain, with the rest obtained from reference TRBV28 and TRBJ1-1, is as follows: DVKVTQSSRYLVKRTGEKVFLECVQDMDHENMFWYRQDPGLGLRLIYFSYDVKMKEKGDIPEGYSVSREKKERFSLILESASTNQTSMYLCASSHQGWGMATEAFFGQGTRLTVV.

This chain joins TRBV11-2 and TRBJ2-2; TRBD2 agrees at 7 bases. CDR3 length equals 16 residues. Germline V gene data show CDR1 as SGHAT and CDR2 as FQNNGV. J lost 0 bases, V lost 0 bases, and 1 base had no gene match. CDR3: CASSLDSGSNTGELFF. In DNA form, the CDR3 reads TGTGCCAGCAGCTTAGATAGCGGGTCGAACACCGGGGAGCTGTTTTTT.

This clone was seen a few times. Here the CDR3 reads CASRLAGDTGELFF. Here the CDR3 DNA reads TGTGCCAGCAGGTTAGCGGGGGACACCGGGGAGCTGTTTTTT. This chain uses TRBV3-1 (or the pseudogene TRBV3-2) with TRBJ2-2, with 9 positions matching TRBD2. From germline, CDR1 is LGHDT and CDR2 YNNKEL (reference sequence). CDR3 size: 14 residues. V lost 6 bases and J lost 3; bases outside the gene matches: 2.

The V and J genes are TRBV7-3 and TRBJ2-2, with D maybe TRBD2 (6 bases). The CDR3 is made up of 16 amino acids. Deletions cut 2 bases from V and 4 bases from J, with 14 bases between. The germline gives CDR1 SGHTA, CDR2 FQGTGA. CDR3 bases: TGTGCCAGCAGCTTAGTACGGTCGGGAGCCACCGGGGAGCTGTTTTTT. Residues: CASSLVRSGATGELFF.

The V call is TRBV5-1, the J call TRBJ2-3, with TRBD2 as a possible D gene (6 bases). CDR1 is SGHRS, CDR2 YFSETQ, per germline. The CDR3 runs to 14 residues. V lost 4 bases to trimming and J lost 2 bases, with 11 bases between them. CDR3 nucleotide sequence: TGCGCCAGCAGCCGGCGGGATCTCACAGATACGCAGTATTTT. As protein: CASSRRDLTDTQYF.

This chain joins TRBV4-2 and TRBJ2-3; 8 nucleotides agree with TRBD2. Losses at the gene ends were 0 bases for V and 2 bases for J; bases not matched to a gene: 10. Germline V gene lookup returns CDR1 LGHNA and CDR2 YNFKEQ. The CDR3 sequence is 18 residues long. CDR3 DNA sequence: TGTGCCAGCAGCCAAGATCATCCGGGACTAGGGTACACAGATACGCAGTATTTT. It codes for CASSQDHPGLGYTDTQYF.

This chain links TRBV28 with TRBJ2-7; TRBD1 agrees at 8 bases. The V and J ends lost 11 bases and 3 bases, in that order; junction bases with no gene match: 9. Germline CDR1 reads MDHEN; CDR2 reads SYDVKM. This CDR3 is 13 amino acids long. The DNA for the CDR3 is TGTGCCGGTAGAGGACAGGGTAACTACGAGCAGTACTTC. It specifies CAGRGQGNYEQYF.

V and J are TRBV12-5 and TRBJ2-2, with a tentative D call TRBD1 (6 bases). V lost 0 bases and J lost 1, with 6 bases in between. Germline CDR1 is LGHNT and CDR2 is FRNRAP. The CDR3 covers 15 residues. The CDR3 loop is CASGLVQGNTGELFF. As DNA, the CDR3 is TGTGCTAGTGGTTTGGTACAGGGGAACACCGGGGAGCTGTTTTTT.

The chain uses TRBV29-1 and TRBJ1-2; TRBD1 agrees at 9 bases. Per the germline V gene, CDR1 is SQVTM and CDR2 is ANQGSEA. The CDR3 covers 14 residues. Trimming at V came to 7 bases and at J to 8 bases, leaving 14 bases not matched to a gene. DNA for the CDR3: TGCAGCGCTATCCCCGGGACAGGGCGGCGGGGCTACACCTTC. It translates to CSAIPGTGRRGYTF.

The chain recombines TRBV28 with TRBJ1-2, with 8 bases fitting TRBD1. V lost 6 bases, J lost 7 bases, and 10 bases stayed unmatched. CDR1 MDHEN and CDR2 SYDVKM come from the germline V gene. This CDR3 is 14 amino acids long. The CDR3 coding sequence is TGTGCCAGCAGCCCCTCTGGACAGGGAGGTGGCTACACCTTC. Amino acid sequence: CASSPSGQGGGYTF.

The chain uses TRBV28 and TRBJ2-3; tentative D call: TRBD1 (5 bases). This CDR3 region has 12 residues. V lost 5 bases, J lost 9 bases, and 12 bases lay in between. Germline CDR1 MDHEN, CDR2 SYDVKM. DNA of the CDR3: TGTGCCAGCAGTCTAGTGGGGCGGACGCAGTATTTT. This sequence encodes CASSLVGRTQYF.

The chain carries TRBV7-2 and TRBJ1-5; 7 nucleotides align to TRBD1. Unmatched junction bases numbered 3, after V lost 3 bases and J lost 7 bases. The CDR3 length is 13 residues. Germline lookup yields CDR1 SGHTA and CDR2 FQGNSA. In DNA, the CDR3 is TGTGCCAGCAGCTTTGACAGGGACCAGCCCCAGCATTTT. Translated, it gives CASSFDRDQPQHF.

CDR3 region: CASSLTVMQETQYF. The CDR3 region has the DNA TGTGCCAGCAGTCTGACAGTAATGCAAGAGACCCAGTACTTC. V usage is TRBV11-2 and J usage is TRBJ2-5, with D possibly being TRBD1 (5 bases). CDR1 SGHAT and CDR2 FQNNGV come from the germline V gene. V lost 6 bases to trimming and J lost 2 bases, with 13 bases between them. The CDR3 length is 14 residues.

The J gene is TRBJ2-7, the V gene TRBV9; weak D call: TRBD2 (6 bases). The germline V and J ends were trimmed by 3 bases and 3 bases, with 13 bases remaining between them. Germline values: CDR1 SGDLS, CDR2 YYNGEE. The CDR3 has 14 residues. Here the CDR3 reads CASSAGRGNYEQYF. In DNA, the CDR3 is TGTGCCAGCAGCGCGGGCCGGGGGAACTACGAGCAGTACTTC. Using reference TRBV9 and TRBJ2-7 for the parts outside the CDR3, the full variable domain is DSGVTQTPKHLITATGQRVTLRCSPRSGDLSVYWYQQSLDQGLQFLIQYYNGEERAKGNILERFSAQQFPDLHSELNLSSLELGDSALYFCASSAGRGNYEQYFGPGTRLTVT.